Presented here are 22 T cell receptor beta chains from one specimen sequenced in a study of T cells after yellow fever vaccination. TCRdb itself ran the 5' RACE reads through MiXCR, one entry per CDR3 protein. The profile covers 300,000 or so distinct CDR3 sequences, with about 10% appearing a single time and approximately 3.5% taken by the ten largest. The sample was CD4+ T cells sorted from PBMCs, taken 5 days after the yellow fever booster vaccination. The receptors come from a man aged 18 to 30 who received the YFV17D yellow fever vaccine.

This clonotype has just a few counts. This chain links TRBV2 with TRBJ2-1, with D hard to call. This CDR3 contains 12 residues. Trimming cost V 7 bases and J 5 bases, with 9 bases left between them. Germline V gives CDR1 SNHLY, CDR2 FYNNEI. The CDR3 coding sequence is TGTGCCAGCACTTTGGACCACAATGAGCAGTTCTTC. This gives the protein CASTLDHNEQFF.

This clonotype has just a few counts. The CDR3 loop is CASSQNRGRNTGELFF. The CDR3 DNA sequence: TGTGCCAGCAGCCAAAACAGGGGTCGGAACACCGGGGAGCTGTTTTTT. The rearrangement joins TRBV6-6 to TRBJ2-2; 7 bases are shared with TRBD1. This CDR3 has 16 residues. The germline V gene has CDR1 MNHNY and CDR2 SVGAGI (reference sequence). Trimming cost V 6 bases and J 1 base; bases outside gene matches: 8.

This clonotype has at least ten counts. The CDR3 DNA is TGTGCCAGCAGGGGACAGGGTTACCAGCCCCAGCATTTT. Its protein is CASRGQGYQPQHF. V gene TRBV27 combines with J gene TRBJ1-5; TRBD1 aligns across 9 bases. Germline CDR1 and CDR2: MNHEY and SMNVEV (reference sequence). Germline trimming cut 6 bases from V and 7 bases from J; bases unmatched to any gene: 4. The CDR3 length is 13 residues.

V is TRBV28 and J is TRBJ2-2; TRBD2 might be the D (6 bases). CDR3 length: 14 amino acids. Trimming shortened V by 4 bases and J by 3 bases, and 9 bases separated the two germline ends. Germline V gene sequence: CDR1 MDHEN, CDR2 SYDVKM. The CDR3 loop is CASSSSGDTGELFF. The CDR3, as DNA: TGTGCCAGCAGTTCCTCGGGAGACACCGGGGAGCTGTTTTTT.

V is TRBV25-1 and J is TRBJ2-7, with D tentatively TRBD2 (5 bases). The CDR3 loop spans 14 amino acids. Per germline, CDR1 MGHDK and CDR2 SYGVNS. Trimming pared 1 base from V and 1 base from J, leaving 8 bases between. In DNA, the CDR3 is TGTGCCAGCAGTGAATCGAGGGTATCCTACGAGCAGTACTTC. It specifies CASSESRVSYEQYF.

The chain is built from TRBV5-1 and TRBJ1-1; weak D call: TRBD1 (6 bases). The V end lost 4 bases, the J end lost 4 bases, and 14 bases lay between the germline ends. Germline V gene sequence: CDR1 SGHRS, CDR2 YFSETQ. The CDR3 covers 14 residues. This CDR3 reads CASSLQGYRTEAFF. The DNA of the CDR3 is TGCGCCAGCAGCCTCCAGGGGTACCGCACTGAAGCTTTCTTT.

This clonotype has just a few counts. The rearrangement joins TRBV20-1 to TRBJ2-7; D ambiguous. V was pared by 0 bases and J by 2 bases, with 5 bases between. Germline V gene sequence: CDR1 DFQATT, CDR2 SNEGSKA (reference sequence). The CDR3 is 12 amino acids. The CDR3 DNA follows: TGCAGTGCTAGAGATCGTGCCTACGAGCAGTACTTC. Encoded protein: CSARDRAYEQYF.

The chain has TRBV20-1 and TRBJ1-5; the D gene is possibly TRBD1 (5 bases). Per the germline V gene, CDR1 is DFQATT and CDR2 is SNEGSKA (reference sequence). With 6 bases removed from V and 9 bases from J, the gap between germline ends came to 18 bases. CDR3 size: 13 residues. Written as DNA, the CDR3 is TGCAGTGCAGACCGGGGCCGAGGTCGGCCCCAGCATTTT. Translation: CSADRGRGRPQHF.

The gene calls are TRBV12-3 or TRBV12-4 and TRBJ2-3, with D hard to call. The CDR3 sequence is 14 residues long. V was cut by 3 bases and J by 0 bases, with 7 bases left in between. CDR3 sequence (DNA): TGTGCCAGCAGTTTCCAGGTTAGCACAGATACGCAGTATTTT. It is translated as CASSFQVSTDTQYF.

The chain combines TRBV10-3 with TRBJ1-2; D ambiguous. Looked up from germline, CDR1 is ENHRY and CDR2 is SYGVKD. The CDR3 is 11 residues long. V lost 10 bases and J lost 4, with 10 bases in between. CDR3: CATWGVYGYTF. The CDR3 coding sequence is TGTGCCACCTGGGGTGTCTATGGCTACACCTTC.

This clonotype was counted ten times or more. The rearrangement links TRBV10-3 to TRBJ1-1; D perhaps matches TRBD1 (6 bases). This CDR3 has 12 residues. Trimming pared 10 bases from V and 8 bases from J, leaving 17 bases between. The germline V gene encodes CDR1 ENHRY and CDR2 SYGVKD. The CDR3 bases are TGTGCCACATATTCCCTTGGGGGCGAAGCTTTCTTT. Translation: CATYSLGGEAFF.

This clonotype has at least ten counts. The chain carries TRBV10-1 and TRBJ2-1; D may be TRBD1 or TRBD2 (5 bases each). Germline CDR1 reads WNHNN; CDR2 reads SYGVQD (reference sequence). Trimming took off 0 bases at V and 9 bases at J, with 18 bases between the two ends. The length of the CDR3 is 16 residues. CDR3 nucleotides: TGCGCCAGCAGTGAGTCCTTGGGGGAAGGTTTTAGTGAGCAGTTCTTC. The encoded protein is CASSESLGEGFSEQFF.

V usage is TRBV7-3 and J usage is TRBJ1-1, with D perhaps TRBD1 (5 bases). This CDR3 has 13 amino acids. Per germline, CDR1 SGHTA and CDR2 FQGTGA. V gave up 6 bases and J gave up 7 bases, with 15 bases separating them. CDR3 in amino acids: CASSLDRPHEAFF. The CDR3 nucleotides are TGTGCCAGCAGTCTTGACAGACCGCATGAAGCTTTCTTT. The full variable domain, rest sourced from reference TRBV7-3 and TRBJ1-1, is GAGVSQTPSNKVTEKGKYVELRCDPISGHTALYWYRQSLGQGPEFLIYFQGTGAADDSGLPNDRFFAVRPEGSVSTLKIQRTERGDSAVYLCASSLDRPHEAFFGQGTRLTVV.

The chain links TRBV6-4 to TRBJ1-5; D is undetermined. Trimming cost V 7 bases and J 0 bases, with 22 bases left between them. Germline V gene lookup returns CDR1 MRHNA and CDR2 SNTAGT. CDR3 length: 18 amino acids. The CDR3 is CASTATDGRVYSNQPQHF. The CDR3, as DNA: TGTGCCAGCACCGCAACGGACGGACGAGTCTATAGCAATCAGCCCCAGCATTTT.

This clonotype showed up many times. J is TRBJ2-7 and V is TRBV3-1, with D perhaps matching TRBD2 (5 bases). The CDR3 runs 12 residues. Germline V gene data show CDR1 as LGHDT and CDR2 as YNNKEL (reference sequence). The V end was cut by 3 bases, the J end by 4 bases, with 7 bases between. As DNA, the CDR3 is TGTGCCAGCAGCCACGGAGGATACGAGCAGTACTTC. This translates into CASSHGGYEQYF.

This clonotype was counted at least ten times. The chain couples TRBV9 to TRBJ2-4, with TRBD2 as a possible D gene (5 bases). The CDR3 runs 19 residues. Between the trimmed V and J ends, which lost 0 bases and 0 bases, there was a span of 19 bases. Germline V gene sequence: CDR1 SGDLS, CDR2 YYNGEE. The CDR3 spells CASSVDPGRHDLAKNIQYF. The CDR3 nucleotides read TGTGCCAGCAGCGTAGACCCGGGAAGACACGACCTAGCCAAAAACATTCAGTACTTC.

This clonotype was seen a handful of times. This chain connects TRBV5-1 to TRBJ1-1, with D maybe TRBD1 (6 bases). V gave up 0 bases and J gave up 6 bases, with 12 bases separating them. Looked up from germline, CDR1 is SGHRS and CDR2 is YFSETQ. The CDR3 consists of 14 residues. CDR3 loop: CASSLDTGFPEAFF. The CDR3 DNA reads TGCGCCAGCAGCTTGGATACAGGGTTCCCTGAAGCTTTCTTT.

This clonotype showed up just a few times. The chain carries TRBV5-1 and TRBJ1-6; D is ambiguous. Between the trimmed V and J ends, which lost 10 bases and 10 bases, there was a span of 18 bases. This CDR3 comprises 13 residues. Germline assignment: CDR1 SGHRS and CDR2 YFSETQ. CDR3 bases: TGCGCCTGCGGACGTTCGGAGGAATCACCCCTCCACTTT. It is translated as CACGRSEESPLHF.

The chain employs TRBV5-1 and TRBJ1-2; 10 positions agree with TRBD1. Germline CDR1 SGHRS, CDR2 YFSETQ. The CDR3 totals 16 residues. With V trimmed by 2 bases and J by 7 bases, 11 bases remained unmatched. CDR3 loop: CASSFFFSGTGVGYTF. CDR3 coding DNA: TGCGCCAGCAGCTTCTTCTTTTCCGGGACAGGGGTTGGCTACACCTTC. Looking up the rest from reference TRBV5-1 and TRBJ1-2 gives the full variable domain: KAGVTQTPRYLIKTRGQQVTLSCSPISGHRSVSWYQQTPGQGLQFLFEYFSETQRNKGNFPGRFSGRQFSNSRSEMNVSTLELGDSALYLCASSFFFSGTGVGYTFGSGTRLTVV.

The chain is built from TRBV7-8 and TRBJ1-2; D is unclear. Germline CDR1 is SGHVS and CDR2 is FQNEAQ. This CDR3 is built from 14 residues. V was trimmed by 0 bases and J by 7 bases, leaving 12 bases between them. CDR3: CASSLAGSSGGYTF. CDR3 in DNA: TGTGCCAGCAGCTTAGCGGGATCCTCCGGTGGCTACACCTTC.

The chain links TRBV18 to TRBJ1-4, with D possibly matching TRBD1 (6 bases). V was trimmed by 6 bases and J by 5 bases, leaving 16 bases between them. The CDR3 covers 15 residues. Germline assignment: CDR1 KGHSH and CDR2 LQKENI. CDR3 nucleotides: TGTGCCAGCTCGGAGATACAGGGTTCGAATGAAAAACTGTTTTTT. Its protein product is CASSEIQGSNEKLFF.

The chain has TRBV5-1 and TRBJ2-2; the match to TRBD2 covers 10 bases. V lost 5 bases and J lost 5; bases outside the gene matches: 3. CDR3 length: 14 amino acids. Germline assignment: CDR1 SGHRS and CDR2 YFSETQ. CDR3 nucleotide sequence: TGCGCCAGCAGAGCGGGGGGGCCGACCGGGGAGCTGTTTTTT. Protein product: CASRAGGPTGELFF.